This T cell receptor (beta chain) was observed in a study of regulatory T cells in long-lasting Graves disease (dated by TCRdb to the early 2020s). For the study in its entirety: In the newly diagnosed Graves' disease group, patients had been taking antithyroid drugs for less than 3 months. TCR sequencing covered about 13 persistent and some 20 newly diagnosed Graves' disease patients, 33 samples in total. This study used TCR sequencing and RNA sequencing of peripheral blood to compare persistent Graves' disease patients against newly diagnosed Graves' disease patients. The study took place in China and was registered as a clinical trial.

Here is what the overall study found, with its caveats: Persistent Graves' disease patients showed lower TCR Shannon entropy and fewer highly expanded clones than newly diagnosed patients, suggesting clonal expansion. TRBV28, TRBJ1-2 and TRBJ2-5 were preferentially used in persistent disease, while TRBV20-1 and TRBJ2-1 were favored in newly diagnosed disease. Patients with persistent disease shared more public clonotypes (fewer than 3,000) than newly diagnosed patients did (around 980). Peripheral blood alone was examined, since thyroid tissue, which constituted the primary lesion, could not be accessed. Only the TCR beta chain was sequenced and analyzed. The authors acknowledged the small sample size as a limitation that may reduce accuracy.

Libraries were constructed by multiplex PCR. Sequencing took place on an Illumina HiSeq 4000. TCR beta libraries were built with iRepertoire HTBI primers and Arm-PCR amplification of CDR3 regions. PCR products were gel purified before sequencing. In the original analysis: Gene usage analysis of CDR3 amino acid clonotypes relied on the 55 to 80 TRBV and about 15 TRBJ segments identified across samples. COPE and FqMerger were used to merge filtered high-quality paired reads into contigs. BLAST was used to align contigs to IMGT TRBV, TRBD and TRBJ reference genes, and CDR3 was defined according to IMGT. Highly expanded clones were defined as clonotypes with a frequency above 0.1%. Shannon entropy served as the measure of repertoire diversity, while the Gini coefficient captured V-J evenness. Public clonotypes were defined as clonotypes shared by more than one individual. The public reads were reanalyzed by TCRdb: fastp trimming at Q25, MiXCR alignment, in-frame beta chains only. Each record represents a unique CDR3 protein, reported with the most common genes and DNA among its rows. It is TCRdb's table, rather than the study itself, that gives the V and J calls and clone size. The sample records 400,000 to 500,000 distinct CDR3 sequences, approximately 16% of which are singletons. Roughly 8% of the sample lies in the top ten.

Interpreted using the paper, the time point label stands for: newly diagnosed GD, antithyroid drugs for less than 3 months. For both TCR sequencing and RNA sequencing, RNA was extracted from PBMCs in TRIzol. The diagnosis of Graves' disease was made according to American Thyroid Association guidelines. Patients for the study were recruited at an endocrinology department in Xi'an, China. Each patient gave 7 to 9.5 milliliters of peripheral blood, collected in an EDTA anticoagulant tube. Ficoll Paque Plus density gradient separation was used to isolate PBMCs, and no additional T cell sorting was done. RNA quality was checked with an Agilent 2100 Bioanalyzer and agarose gel, and concentration with a NanoDrop 2000. Note on this clonotype: No antigen is known for it. Base-call qualities are not available, and no considerably larger clone is one nucleotide away.

From a lookup of the germline V gene, CDR1 and CDR2 are SGHRS and YFSETQ. The CDR3 starts with the cysteine, ends with the phenylalanine, and has 15 residues. Only the CDR3 part of the read is kept: 45 bases, read in frame from the first base. V was cut back by 0 bases and J by 3 bases, leaving a gap of 13 bases between them. These data were likewise used in another study, on T cells in Graves' hyperthyroidism and ophthalmopathy. The second study also describes: Stable Graves' hyperthyroidism was defined as the absence of progression to ophthalmopathy over 18 months of follow-up. Hyperthyroidism patients were newly diagnosed, had a disease duration of under 2 months, and were aged 18 to 65 years. Any patient with an uncontrolled infection, another autoimmune disease, pregnancy or lactation was excluded. Diagnoses were based on clinical symptoms, serum thyroxine and TRAb, thyroid ultrasound and orbital computed tomography. For the first round of RT-PCR on the TCR CDR3, the HTBI primer set was used together with the Qiagen OneStep RT-PCR kit. Most expanded thyroid clonotypes (frequency above 0.001) were also found in blood, which suggests that blood repertoires may mirror thyroid immune responses. Ophthalmopathy was separated from stable hyperthyroidism by a 13 V-J signature model, with 85% to 90% sensitivity and about 84% specificity obtained in cross-validation and 80%/75% obtained in testing. In validation, the model predicted progression to ophthalmopathy a median of approximately 6.6 months before onset, with approximately 70% sensitivity and 72.22% specificity. To identify distinguishing TCR V-J signatures, a discovery cohort of about a hundred patients was used, comprising 43 with Graves' ophthalmopathy and around 57 with stable Graves' hyperthyroidism. Prospective prediction of ophthalmopathy was tested in an independent validation cohort consisting of some 19 hyperthyroidism patients and around 16 patients who later progressed to ophthalmopathy. The roughly 100 discovery patients were divided at random into training and test sets in a 7:3 ratio. The study also compared thyroid tissue and blood T-cell repertoires from roughly six Graves' hyperthyroidism patients. Following sampling, methimazole starting at 30 mg daily was given to hyperthyroidism patients, and high-dose intravenous methylprednisolone was given to ophthalmopathy patients. A second multiplex PCR round built the libraries, followed by size selection and purification. Sequencing of the libraries was done on an Illumina HiSeq2000 using paired-end 100 bp reads. Raw data were processed with SOAPnuke, discarding reads with adapters, uncalled bases, mean Phred below 15, or no exact constant-primer or identifier match. COPE v1.2.5 was used to merge high-quality paired reads, and clonotypes were defined as unique nucleotide sequences. Clonotypes were aligned to IMGT TRBV, TRBD and TRBJ reference segments using MiTCR v1.1. The analysis included only V-J combinations with a frequency above 0.0001, which together covered 99% to 99.2% of the repertoires. A TCS score was defined as the ratio between F50 (clonal expansion) and ExV (chaos), using BLOSUM62-based TCRdist between CDR3 peptides within each V-J. Welch's t-statistics and random forest reduced fewer than 600 V-J features to 13, which were used in a naive Bayes classifier (R e1071). No statistical method was used to set the sample size in advance, and investigators knew the group allocation. TCR Vbeta CDR3 sequencing of roughly 140 peripheral blood samples (over 40 ophthalmopathy, 75 to 85 hyperthyroidism and some 17 progressor patients) is reported in the paper.

This receptor chain uses TRBV5-1 and TRBJ2-7; the D gene remains uncertain. The clonotype comes from a woman in her 40s with Graves disease. Donor details come from another sample of the same person, matched by shared clones. The specimen was peripheral blood mononuclear cells (PBMCs), collected at new diagnosis, from a patient treated with antithyroid drugs. The DNA sequence is TGCGCCAGCAGCTTGGAAGGTAAACCAAACTACGAGCAGTACTTC. This translates into CASSLEGKPNYEQYF.